Below are 27 T cell receptor beta chains sequenced from a single sample in a study of T cell responses to AZD1222 COVID-19 vaccine. Profiled with immunoSEQ multiplex PCR; TCRdb holds only in-frame clones, not every one. This repertoire shows roughly 120,000 clones, around nine tenths found once; its top ten account for almost 4.5%. The sequenced sample was peripheral blood, obtained on day 0 of AZD1222 vaccination. Source of these receptors: an adult in good health.

The rearrangement uses TRBV3-1 (or the pseudogene TRBV3-2) and TRBJ2-7, with 7 bases aligning to TRBD1. The junction had 10 bases not matched to a gene; V was cut back by 5 bases and J by 6 bases. The germline CDR1 and CDR2 sequences are LGHDT and YNNKEL (reference sequence). The CDR3 extends over 14 amino acids. This chain's CDR3 is CASSMRGQSGEQYF. The CDR3 nucleotides read TGTGCCAGCAGCATGAGGGGGCAAAGCGGCGAGCAGTACTTC.

A single count supports this clone. The CDR3 region is CASSSSRTGDIAGANVLTF. CDR3 nucleotide sequence: TGTGCCAGCAGTTCTTCTAGGACAGGGGATATAGCTGGGGCCAACGTCCTGACTTTC. The chain couples TRBV28 to TRBJ2-6; 9 bases map to TRBD1. Germline CDR1 MDHEN, CDR2 SYDVKM. CDR3 length: 19 amino acids. Trimming cost V 4 bases and J 2 bases; bases outside gene matches: 12.

This sequence joins TRBV18 and TRBJ2-1; a weak D match, TRBD1 (5 bases). The CDR3 contains 13 residues. Germline V gene lookup returns CDR1 KGHSH and CDR2 LQKENI. V lost 0 bases, J lost 9 bases, and 9 bases lay in between. CDR3 protein: CASSPPQGREQFF. Written as DNA, the CDR3 is TGTGCCAGCTCACCACCGCAGGGCCGTGAGCAGTTCTTC.

CDR3 sequence (DNA): TGCAGCGTTGAAGATTATAAGGGAACCCAAGAGACCCAGTACTTC. It specifies CSVEDYKGTQETQYF. The rearrangement links TRBV29-1 to TRBJ2-5; D is uncertain. The CDR3 is 15 amino acids. V shed 0 bases and J shed 1 base, with 12 bases lying between them. The germline gives CDR1 SQVTM, CDR2 ANQGSEA.

The gene calls are TRBV28 and TRBJ2-2; 9 bases align to TRBD2. The CDR3 spans 16 residues. The germline V gene has CDR1 MDHEN and CDR2 SYDVKM. The trim removed 7 bases at V and 9 bases at J, leaving 15 bases unmatched. CDR3 residues: CASNLRGGRGTWELFF. The CDR3 bases are TGTGCCAGCAATTTGCGGGGGGGCAGGGGTACCTGGGAGCTGTTTTTT.

V usage is TRBV2 and J usage is TRBJ2-7; no clear D gene. The V end was cut by 2 bases, the J end by 3 bases, with 5 bases between. This CDR3 region has 12 residues. Germline lookup yields CDR1 SNHLY and CDR2 FYNNEI. For the CDR3, the DNA is TGTGCCAGCAGTGAACTCTTCTACGAGCAGTACTTC. This encodes CASSELFYEQYF.

V usage is TRBV5-6 and J usage is TRBJ2-7, with D unclear. This CDR3 contains 13 residues. Trimming pared 3 bases from V and 4 bases from J, leaving 11 bases between. Germline CDR1 reads SGHDT; CDR2 reads YYEEEE. The CDR3 protein is CASSSNSLYEQYF. The CDR3 DNA is TGTGCCAGCAGCTCCAACTCTTTATACGAGCAGTACTTC.

This chain links TRBV2 with TRBJ2-1; 8 nucleotides match TRBD1. With V trimmed by 5 bases and J by 5 bases, 8 bases remained unmatched. CDR3 length: 15 residues. Germline V lookup: CDR1 SNHLY, CDR2 FYNNEI. The CDR3 loop is CASSMTGALNNEQFF. In DNA form, the CDR3 reads TGTGCCAGCAGTATGACAGGGGCCTTGAACAATGAGCAGTTCTTC.

The V and J genes are TRBV12-3 or TRBV12-4 and TRBJ1-3, with no clear D. The CDR3 has 12 residues. V was cut by 6 bases and J by 1 base, with 4 bases left in between. The CDR3, as DNA: TGTGCCAGCAGGGCTTCTGGAAACACCATATATTTT. Residues: CASRASGNTIYF.

For this clone: One end of the junction fails to match germline, which may point to a read error. The rearrangement links TRBV2 to TRBJ1-1, with D hard to call. From germline, CDR1 is SNHLY and CDR2 FYNNEI. The CDR3 loop spans 9 amino acids. The CDR3 loop is CATQTGIYF. The CDR3 DNA reads as TGTGCCACCCAAACGGGGATCTACTTT. Together with reference TRBV2 and TRBJ1-1, the CDR3 gives the full variable domain: EPEVTQTPSHQVTQMGQEVILRCVPISNHLYFYWYRQILGQKVEFLVSFYNNEISEKSEIFDDQFSVERPDGSNFTLKIRSTKLEDSAMYFCATQTGIYFGQGTRLTVV.

The genes are TRBV12-1 and TRBJ1-1. TRBV12-1 represents a pseudogene. This CDR3 has 16 residues. The CDR3 DNA follows: TGTGCCAGCAGCGAGAGTGGGCGGGATAAGAACACTGAAGCTTTCTTT. It encodes CASSESGRDKNTEAFF.

This chain links TRBV6-4 with TRBJ1-2, with 8 bases matching TRBD1. Trimming took 3 bases from V and 6 from J; bases not matched to a gene: 9. The CDR3 consists of 15 residues. Germline V gene lookup returns CDR1 MRHNA and CDR2 SNTAGT. This CDR3 is CASSDGNRGVNGYTF. The CDR3 coding sequence is TGTGCCAGCAGTGATGGTAACAGGGGGGTTAATGGCTACACCTTC.

J is TRBJ1-1 and V is TRBV30; D ambiguous. Germline-derived CDR1 and CDR2 are GTSNPN and SVGIG (reference sequence). CDR3 length equals 14 residues. Trimming removed 3 bases from V and 3 bases from J, with 14 bases in between. CDR3: CAWSHPGVYTEAFF. CDR3 DNA: TGTGCCTGGAGCCACCCGGGCGTGTACACTGAAGCTTTCTTT.

The gene calls are TRBV2 and TRBJ2-1; 9 bases match TRBD2. The length of the CDR3 is 16 residues. Germline-derived CDR1 and CDR2 are SNHLY and FYNNEI. V trimming: 5 bases; J trimming: 10 bases; junction bases outside the gene matches: 15. This chain's CDR3 is CASSSPGLRAGGEQFF. The CDR3 bases are TGTGCCAGCAGTTCCCCGGGACTCAGAGCGGGAGGCGAGCAGTTCTTC.

This clone was picked up a small number of times. The genes are TRBV27 and TRBJ2-2; no definite D call. Germline V CDR1 and CDR2: MNHEY, SMNVEV (reference sequence). This CDR3 has 14 amino acids. V was cut by 1 base and J by 3 bases, with 6 bases left in between. As DNA, the CDR3 is TGTGCCAGCAGTTTATGGGCGTACACCGGGGAGCTGTTTTTT. Its protein is CASSLWAYTGELFF.

The chain carries TRBV7-6 and TRBJ1-5; the D gene is possibly TRBD1 (5 bases). The CDR3 sequence is 13 residues long. V lost 3 bases, J lost 7 bases, and 10 bases lay in between. Germline V gene sequence: CDR1 SGHVS, CDR2 FNYEAQ. The DNA for the CDR3 is TGTGCCAGCAGCTTTGGAGGGGAGCAGCCCCAGCATTTT. Encoded protein: CASSFGGEQPQHF.

The CDR3 coding sequence is TGCGCCAGCACCCCAAGACTAGCGGGGGTTGGTCACAATGAGCAGTTCTTC. It encodes CASTPRLAGVGHNEQFF. The rearrangement joins TRBV5-1 to TRBJ2-1, with 12 bases aligning to TRBD2. Germline trimming cut 6 bases from V and 5 bases from J; bases unmatched to any gene: 12. Germline lookup yields CDR1 SGHRS and CDR2 YFSETQ. The CDR3 is 17 residues long.

This CDR3 is CASSFRVTGVNNEQFF. The CDR3 nucleotides read TGTGCCAGCAGCTTTCGGGTAACAGGGGTCAACAATGAGCAGTTCTTC. V gene TRBV5-6 combines with J gene TRBJ2-1, with 7 bases that match TRBD1. CDR1 and CDR2 from the germline V gene are SGHDT and YYEEEE. The CDR3 runs 16 residues. Losses at the gene ends were 2 bases for V and 5 bases for J; bases not matched to a gene: 10.

The rearrangement links TRBV2 to TRBJ2-1; D may correspond to TRBD1 or TRBD2 (5 bases each). CDR3 length: 16 amino acids. CDR1 and CDR2 (germline): SNHLY, FYNNEI. With 6 bases removed from V and 8 bases from J, the gap between germline ends came to 23 bases. The CDR3 nucleotides are TGTGCCAGCAGCGGTGGGGGACGGGGCTCTATCGATGAGCAGTTCTTC. Translated: CASSGGGRGSIDEQFF.

This clone showed up just once. V is TRBV11-2 and J is TRBJ2-1, with TRBD2 identical over 10 bases. In germline, CDR1 is SGHAT, CDR2 FQNNGV. The trim removed 1 base at V and 8 bases at J, leaving 11 bases unmatched. This CDR3 is 17 amino acids long. Here the CDR3 reads CASSLVVSSGSEHEQFF. CDR3 DNA sequence: TGTGCCAGCAGCTTAGTAGTATCTAGCGGGAGCGAGCATGAGCAGTTCTTC.

The chain carries TRBV19 and TRBJ1-1; D is unresolved. The germline V and J ends were trimmed by 5 bases and 1 base, with 11 bases remaining between them. Germline CDR1 and CDR2: LNHDA and SQIVND (reference sequence). CDR3 size: 14 residues. This chain's CDR3 is CASSDGWGNTEAFF. DNA for the CDR3: TGTGCCAGTAGTGACGGTTGGGGGAACACTGAAGCTTTCTTT.

The rearrangement joins TRBV6-5 to TRBJ2-3; D is possibly TRBD2 (5 bases). Trimming took off 2 bases at V and 5 bases at J, with 17 bases between the two ends. Germline assignment: CDR1 MNHEY and CDR2 SVGAGI. The CDR3 is 16 residues long. CDR3 residues: CASSYGVRGGGDTQYF. The CDR3 DNA follows: TGTGCCAGCAGTTACGGCGTCCGAGGAGGAGGAGATACGCAGTATTTT.

The V gene is TRBV11-3, the J gene TRBJ2-3, with D uncertain. This CDR3 is 13 amino acids long. Germline CDR1 and CDR2: SGHNT and YENEEA. V lost 3 bases to trimming and J lost 4 bases, with 8 bases between them. The CDR3 here is CASSFVLADTQYF. DNA of the CDR3: TGTGCCAGCAGCTTTGTTCTCGCAGATACGCAGTATTTT.

The chain uses TRBV5-1 and TRBJ1-2, with D hard to call. The CDR3 consists of 11 residues. Germline V gene data show CDR1 as SGHRS and CDR2 as YFSETQ. Between the trimmed V and J ends, which lost 7 bases and 7 bases, there was a span of 11 bases. The CDR3 DNA reads TGCGCCAGCGGGGAAGGGTTTGGCTACACCTTC. Protein product: CASGEGFGYTF.

The chain has TRBV10-3 and TRBJ2-3; TRBD2 is a possible D gene (6 bases). The CDR3 runs 14 residues. CDR1 and CDR2 (germline): ENHRY, SYGVKD. The CDR3 sequence is CASIGDSSTDTQYF. CDR3 nucleotides: TGTGCTTCAATTGGGGACTCCTCCACAGATACGCAGTATTTT.

This clone was observed once. CDR3 residues: CASSHGTSYLSEQYF. The CDR3 DNA is TGTGCCAGCAGCCACGGGACATCATATCTCTCCGAGCAGTACTTC. This chain links TRBV3-1 (or the pseudogene TRBV3-2) with TRBJ2-7; D might be TRBD1 (6 bases). Germline assignment: CDR1 LGHDT and CDR2 YNNKEL (reference sequence). Trimming left V 3 bases short and J 6 bases short, with 18 bases between. The CDR3 runs 15 residues.

The genes are TRBV27 and TRBJ1-2, with D tentatively TRBD1 (6 bases). The CDR3 is 14 amino acids. The germline V gene encodes CDR1 MNHEY and CDR2 SMNVEV (reference sequence). V lost 8 bases and J lost 6, with 19 bases in between. CDR3 in DNA: TGTGCCAGCCGTCTACGGGGGGCGTTTGATGGCTACACCTTC. Translation gives CASRLRGAFDGYTF.